A selection of T cell receptor beta chains follows, all from one sample in a study of blood T cell repertoires in COVID-19. The assay was immunoSEQ multiplex PCR, and TCRdb's table has in-frame clones only and misses some. Of roughly 100,000 clones in the sample, roughly 87% were seen once. Sample: peripheral blood. Source of these receptors: a man between 50 and 59 years old with acute or convalescent COVID-19. The CDR3 runs from the conserved cysteine through the conserved F or W. Each record gives: J gene, V gene, CDR3 length, CDR3 protein.

TRBJ2-7 TRBV6-5 14 CASTSGQGTYEQYF
TRBJ2-7 TRBV6-2/TRBV6-3 15 CASSLPSEREHEQYF
TRBJ2-7 TRBV28 14 CASSMPGDSHEQYF
TRBJ2-5 TRBV9 16 CASSVGSGGALETQYF
TRBJ2-2 TRBV4-1 12 CASSQAVGELFF
TRBJ2-1 TRBV5-1 24 CASSRPSGTSGGESPALSYNEQFF
TRBJ1-1 TRBV6-5 14 CASRGQTMNTEAFF
TRBJ1-1 TRBV14 14 CASSQVETSTEAFF
TRBJ2-7 TRBV10-3 12 CAAQTNSYEQYF
TRBJ2-3 TRBV4-1 12 CASSQEGDTQYF
TRBJ2-1 TRBV18 15 CASSPLQAGGNEQFF
TRBJ1-6 TRBV3-1/TRBV3-2 16 CASSHLGSSYNSPLHF
TRBJ1-6 TRBV5-1 17 CASSLGDRSSYNSPLHF
TRBJ1-1 TRBV19 15 CASRPPGGRNTEAFF
TRBJ2-3 TRBV9 14 CASSARVTEDTQYF
TRBJ1-1 TRBV7-8 17 CASSPSPDRGVDTEAFF
TRBJ1-2 TRBV9 12 CASSVGGGGYTF
TRBJ2-2 TRBV28 12 CASSFGTGELFF
TRBJ1-2 TRBV7-6 15 CASSPDTLANYGYTF
TRBJ2-7 TRBV18 15 CASSPTGGASYEQYF
TRBJ1-1 TRBV7-9 12 CASSPTGTEAFF
TRBJ1-1 TRBV6-4 14 CASRIRDRDTEAFF
TRBJ1-4 TRBV7-8 16 CASSLNVAGQGEKLFF
TRBJ1-2 TRBV5-4 15 CASSLAGAAAYGYTF
TRBJ2-7 TRBV2 14 CASLLGLSGYEQYF
TRBJ2-2 TRBV5-1 15 CASSSGGANTGELFF
TRBJ1-2 TRBV27 13 CASSLSAGVGYTF
TRBJ1-1 TRBV19 14 CASTQDRANTEAFF
TRBJ2-3 TRBV27 14 CASSFSSSDDTQYF
TRBJ1-4 TRBV5-1 14 CASSLGGRREKLFF
TRBJ2-7 TRBV5-1 12 CASSATGGEQYF
TRBJ2-2 TRBV27 15 CASSFRTGFGGELFF
TRBJ1-1 TRBV9 13 CASSPHMNTEAFF
TRBJ2-1 TRBV6-5 12 CARGLHHNEQFF
TRBJ1-1 TRBV6-5 13 CASRPGGRDEAFF
TRBJ2-3 TRBV19 15 CASSGGAIRTDTQYF
TRBJ2-5 TRBV5-4 13 CASSSTQKESQYF
TRBJ2-7 TRBV11-1 13 CASSLPQGYEQYF
TRBJ1-3 TRBV5-5 14 CASSLAGTGNTIYF
TRBJ2-2 TRBV9 13 CASSPRRAGELFF
TRBJ2-3 TRBV5-1 16 CASSLETGGPQNTQYF
TRBJ2-3 TRBV7-3 16 CASSSGTMVGTDTQYF
TRBJ2-2 TRBV18 13 CASSDSPTGELFF
TRBJ2-7 TRBV5-1 14 CASSGGQGAYEQYF